These T cell receptor beta chains were read from a single sample in a study of cytomegalovirus exposure and HLA in healthy donors. This table comes from immunoSEQ multiplex PCR, and its TCRdb copy is limited to in-frame clones, with some not included. The repertoire includes about 120,000 clones, around 74% of them detected once, and around 28% sits in the top ten. The sample was PBMCs. The receptors were sampled from a man aged 55 to 70 in good health and CMV-seropositive. Both conserved end residues are part of each CDR3. Each record gives: D gene, clone size, V gene, J gene, CDR3 length, CDR3 DNA, CDR3 protein. D genes are given only for firm matches. The size of a clone is reported for some rows only, either as once, few or many, or as a class for expanded clones.

D gene: NA
clone size: NA
V gene: TRBV10-3
J gene: TRBJ1-2
CDR3 length: 14
CDR3 DNA: TGTGCCATCAGTGAGTCGATCCAGGGAGGGGGCTACACCTTC
CDR3 protein: CAISESIQGGGYTF

D gene: NA
clone size: NA
V gene: TRBV29-1
J gene: TRBJ2-5
CDR3 length: 14
CDR3 DNA: TGCAGCGTTGAAGATGGTGGGCACCAAGAGACCCAGTACTTC
CDR3 protein: CSVEDGGHQETQYF

D gene: TRBD2
clone size: NA
V gene: TRBV6-1
J gene: TRBJ2-5
CDR3 length: 11
CDR3 DNA: TGTGCCAGCAGTGAGGGAGGGAAGAAGTACTTC
CDR3 protein: CASSEGGKKYF

D gene: NA
clone size: few
V gene: TRBV28
J gene: TRBJ1-2
CDR3 length: 15
CDR3 DNA: TGTGCCAGCAGCAAAACCGGGACACTGGCCTATGGCTACACCTTC
CDR3 protein: CASSKTGTLAYGYTF

D gene: NA
clone size: few
V gene: TRBV6-5
J gene: TRBJ2-7
CDR3 length: 14
CDR3 DNA: TGTGCCAGCAGTGATCCGAGGAGCTCCTACGAGCAGTACTTC
CDR3 protein: CASSDPRSSYEQYF

D gene: TRBD1
clone size: few
V gene: TRBV28
J gene: TRBJ1-1
CDR3 length: 14
CDR3 DNA: TGTGCCACAGGAAGAAACAGGGGTTCAACTGAAGCTTTCTTT
CDR3 protein: CATGRNRGSTEAFF

D gene: NA
clone size: NA
V gene: TRBV7-9
J gene: TRBJ2-7
CDR3 length: 12
CDR3 DNA: TGTGCCAGCAGCTTCGGGGTGAGGGAGCAGTACTTC
CDR3 protein: CASSFGVREQYF

D gene: TRBD1
clone size: NA
V gene: TRBV6-6
J gene: TRBJ2-7
CDR3 length: 16
CDR3 DNA: TGTGCCAGCAGCCGCGCGACCTGGGACAGGGTGGTCGAGCAGTACTTC
CDR3 protein: CASSRATWDRVVEQYF

D gene: NA
clone size: NA
V gene: TRBV9
J gene: TRBJ2-5
CDR3 length: 14
CDR3 DNA: TGTGCCAGCAGCGTAGATCCGTTACAAGAGACCCAGTACTTC
CDR3 protein: CASSVDPLQETQYF

D gene: TRBD2
clone size: NA
V gene: TRBV13
J gene: TRBJ2-3
CDR3 length: 19
CDR3 DNA: TGTGCCAGCAGCCACTTTCTCCCTTTACTAGCGGGATCTACAGATACGCAGTATTTT
CDR3 protein: CASSHFLPLLAGSTDTQYF

D gene: NA
clone size: NA
V gene: TRBV2
J gene: TRBJ1-2
CDR3 length: 12
CDR3 DNA: TGTGCCAGCAGTCAGGAAAACTATGGCTACACCTTC
CDR3 protein: CASSQENYGYTF

D gene: TRBD2
clone size: once
V gene: TRBV6-5
J gene: TRBJ2-1
CDR3 length: 15
CDR3 DNA: TGTGCCAGCAGTTACTCTGTGGGACTAGTCAATGAGCAGTTCTTC
CDR3 protein: CASSYSVGLVNEQFF

D gene: TRBD2
clone size: NA
V gene: TRBV9
J gene: TRBJ2-7
CDR3 length: 16
CDR3 DNA: TGTGCCAGCAGCGTAGATCAGCGGGGGTCCTCCTACGAGCAGTACTTC
CDR3 protein: CASSVDQRGSSYEQYF

D gene: NA
clone size: NA
V gene: TRBV7-9
J gene: TRBJ1-4
CDR3 length: 15
CDR3 DNA: TGTGCCAGCAGCTCAACCGGGACGGGGGGCAAAAAACTGTTTTTT
CDR3 protein: CASSSTGTGGKKLFF

D gene: TRBD1
clone size: NA
V gene: TRBV7-9
J gene: TRBJ2-5
CDR3 length: 14
CDR3 DNA: TGTGCCAGCAGCCCCGACAGGGAAAAAGAGACCCAGTACTTC
CDR3 protein: CASSPDREKETQYF

D gene: NA
clone size: NA
V gene: TRBV5-1
J gene: TRBJ2-1
CDR3 length: 12
CDR3 DNA: TGCGCCAGCAGCTTGGAACTGGCGGGATGGGTCTTC
CDR3 protein: CASSLELAGWVF

D gene: NA
clone size: NA
V gene: TRBV5-1
J gene: TRBJ2-1
CDR3 length: 15
CDR3 DNA: TGCGCCAGCAGCTTTATGGACAGTAGATACAATGAGCAGTTCTTC
CDR3 protein: CASSFMDSRYNEQFF

D gene: NA
clone size: NA
V gene: TRBV15
J gene: TRBJ1-4
CDR3 length: 16
CDR3 DNA: TGTGCCACCAGCAGAGCACCCGGAGCTAATGGTGAAAAACTGTTTTTT
CDR3 protein: CATSRAPGANGEKLFF

D gene: NA
clone size: once
V gene: TRBV25-1
J gene: TRBJ2-6
CDR3 length: 15
CDR3 DNA: TGTGCCAGCACGCCCTCGGGGGCTGGGGCCAACGTCCTGACTTTC
CDR3 protein: CASTPSGAGANVLTF

D gene: NA
clone size: NA
V gene: TRBV15
J gene: TRBJ1-3
CDR3 length: 15
CDR3 DNA: TGTGCCACCAGCAGGTCAGACAGCTCTGGAAACACCATATATTTT
CDR3 protein: CATSRSDSSGNTIYF

D gene: NA
clone size: NA
V gene: TRBV5-6
J gene: TRBJ2-5
CDR3 length: 14
CDR3 DNA: TGTGCCAGCAGCTTGGCGAGGGCGTTAGAGACCCAGTACTTC
CDR3 protein: CASSLARALETQYF

D gene: NA
clone size: NA
V gene: TRBV5-4
J gene: TRBJ1-2
CDR3 length: 14
CDR3 DNA: TGTGCCAGCAGCTTGGGCCAGGGAGGGTATGGCTACACCTTC
CDR3 protein: CASSLGQGGYGYTF

D gene: NA
clone size: NA
V gene: TRBV28
J gene: TRBJ1-1
CDR3 length: 15
CDR3 DNA: TGTGCCAGCAGAACTAGTGGCGGGGAGGGCACTGAAGCTTTCTTT
CDR3 protein: CASRTSGGEGTEAFF

D gene: NA
clone size: NA
V gene: TRBV5-4
J gene: TRBJ2-5
CDR3 length: 15
CDR3 DNA: TGTGCCAGCAGCCGCCGCCCAGAGGGGGAAGAGACCCAGTACTTC
CDR3 protein: CASSRRPEGEETQYF

D gene: NA
clone size: few
V gene: TRBV7-3
J gene: TRBJ1-1
CDR3 length: 13
CDR3 DNA: TGTGCCAGCAGCCTGCCGGGGAACACTGAAGCTTTCTTT
CDR3 protein: CASSLPGNTEAFF

D gene: TRBD2
clone size: NA
V gene: TRBV6-6
J gene: TRBJ2-7
CDR3 length: 16
CDR3 DNA: TGTGCCAGCAGTTACCCCGAGGTAGCGGGAACATACGAGCAGTACTTC
CDR3 protein: CASSYPEVAGTYEQYF

D gene: TRBD2
clone size: NA
V gene: TRBV7-3
J gene: TRBJ2-2
CDR3 length: 16
CDR3 DNA: TGTGCCAGCAGCACAGGACTAGCGGGAGGCACCGGGGAGCTGTTTTTT
CDR3 protein: CASSTGLAGGTGELFF

D gene: NA
clone size: NA
V gene: TRBV5-4
J gene: TRBJ1-2
CDR3 length: 13
CDR3 DNA: TGTGCCAGCAGCTTGCGAGGAGGGTATGGCTACACCTTC
CDR3 protein: CASSLRGGYGYTF

D gene: NA
clone size: once
V gene: TRBV28
J gene: TRBJ1-5
CDR3 length: 17
CDR3 DNA: TGTGCCAGCAGTTTTCGCGGACAGTTTTCCCTCAATCAGCCCCAGCATTTT
CDR3 protein: CASSFRGQFSLNQPQHF

D gene: TRBD1
clone size: NA
V gene: TRBV9
J gene: TRBJ2-5
CDR3 length: 16
CDR3 DNA: TGTGCCAGCAGCGTGTCCGGGACAGGGTACGGAGAGACCCAGTACTTC
CDR3 protein: CASSVSGTGYGETQYF

D gene: TRBD1
clone size: NA
V gene: TRBV4-1
J gene: TRBJ1-1
CDR3 length: 13
CDR3 DNA: TGCGCCAGCAGCCGGGGACAGGGGGCTGGAGCTTTCTTT
CDR3 protein: CASSRGQGAGAFF

D gene: TRBD2
clone size: NA
V gene: TRBV5-1
J gene: TRBJ2-6
CDR3 length: 16
CDR3 DNA: TGCGCCAGCAGCTACCGCGGGAGCTCTGGGGCCAACGTCCTGACTTTC
CDR3 protein: CASSYRGSSGANVLTF

D gene: NA
clone size: NA
V gene: TRBV6-1
J gene: TRBJ1-5
CDR3 length: 17
CDR3 DNA: TGTGCCAGCAGTGAAGCTGGGGGAGGAAGGGGCAATCAGCCCCAGCATTTT
CDR3 protein: CASSEAGGGRGNQPQHF

D gene: TRBD2
clone size: NA
V gene: TRBV5-4
J gene: TRBJ2-7
CDR3 length: 15
CDR3 DNA: TGTGCCAGCAGCTCCACTAGCGGGAGGGCCTCCGAGCAGTACTTC
CDR3 protein: CASSSTSGRASEQYF

D gene: NA
clone size: NA
V gene: TRBV5-1
J gene: TRBJ1-6
CDR3 length: 13
CDR3 DNA: TGCGCCAGCAGCAGGGAGGACAATTCACCCCTCCACTTT
CDR3 protein: CASSREDNSPLHF

D gene: NA
clone size: NA
V gene: TRBV7-8
J gene: TRBJ1-1
CDR3 length: 16
CDR3 DNA: TGTGCCAGCAGCTTAATCAATCGGGTATCGGGCACTGAAGCTTTCTTT
CDR3 protein: CASSLINRVSGTEAFF

D gene: NA
clone size: few
V gene: TRBV30
J gene: TRBJ1-2
CDR3 length: 13
CDR3 DNA: TGTGCCTGGAGGATCCAGGGTAACTATGGCTACACCTTC
CDR3 protein: CAWRIQGNYGYTF

D gene: NA
clone size: NA
V gene: TRBV6-1
J gene: TRBJ2-7
CDR3 length: 13
CDR3 DNA: TGTGCCAGCTTACAGGGCCTCAACTACGAGCAGTACTTC
CDR3 protein: CASLQGLNYEQYF

D gene: TRBD1
clone size: NA
V gene: TRBV5-1
J gene: TRBJ1-1
CDR3 length: 15
CDR3 DNA: TGCGCCAGCAGCTTAATGGGACAGCCGAACACTGAAGCTTTCTTT
CDR3 protein: CASSLMGQPNTEAFF

D gene: TRBD1
clone size: NA
V gene: TRBV5-1
J gene: TRBJ2-2
CDR3 length: 16
CDR3 DNA: TGCGCCAGCAGCTTGGCTCCACAGGGGGCAACCGGGGAGCTGTTTTTT
CDR3 protein: CASSLAPQGATGELFF

D gene: NA
clone size: NA
V gene: TRBV28
J gene: TRBJ2-2
CDR3 length: 12
CDR3 DNA: TGTGCCAGCAGAGTAAGGAGCGGGGAGCTGTTTTTT
CDR3 protein: CASRVRSGELFF

D gene: NA
clone size: NA
V gene: TRBV15
J gene: TRBJ1-5
CDR3 length: 16
CDR3 DNA: TGTGCCACCAGCAGAGAGGGGGCCGCACTCAATCAGCCCCAGCATTTT
CDR3 protein: CATSREGAALNQPQHF

D gene: NA
clone size: NA
V gene: TRBV20-1
J gene: TRBJ1-2
CDR3 length: 11
CDR3 DNA: TGCAGTGCTAGCACGGGCTATGGCTACACCTTC
CDR3 protein: CSASTGYGYTF

D gene: NA
clone size: NA
V gene: TRBV30
J gene: TRBJ1-5
CDR3 length: 13
CDR3 DNA: TGTGCCTGGGCCCCGACAGGCTATCAGCCCCAGCATTTT
CDR3 protein: CAWAPTGYQPQHF

D gene: NA
clone size: NA
V gene: TRBV7-9
J gene: TRBJ2-2
CDR3 length: 17
CDR3 DNA: TGTGCCAGCAGCTTACCGGCAACTAGCTTTCCCACCGGGGAGCTGTTTTTT
CDR3 protein: CASSLPATSFPTGELFF

D gene: TRBD2
clone size: NA
V gene: TRBV11-3
J gene: TRBJ2-5
CDR3 length: 14
CDR3 DNA: TGTGCCAGCAGCTTAGAGCGCGGGAGTCAGACCCAGTACTTC
CDR3 protein: CASSLERGSQTQYF

D gene: NA
clone size: NA
V gene: TRBV11-3
J gene: TRBJ1-5
CDR3 length: 14
CDR3 DNA: TGTGCCAGCAGCTTAGCCGGGTCCAATCAGCCCCAGCATTTT
CDR3 protein: CASSLAGSNQPQHF

D gene: NA
clone size: NA
V gene: TRBV18
J gene: TRBJ1-5
CDR3 length: 13
CDR3 DNA: TGTGCCAGCTCACCAGGAGGCAATCAGCCCCAGCATTTT
CDR3 protein: CASSPGGNQPQHF

D gene: NA
clone size: once
V gene: TRBV5-1
J gene: TRBJ1-3
CDR3 length: 14
CDR3 DNA: TGCGCCAGCAGCTCCATAAGTTCAGGGAACACCATATATTTT
CDR3 protein: CASSSISSGNTIYF

D gene: TRBD1
clone size: once
V gene: TRBV7-9
J gene: TRBJ2-7
CDR3 length: 13
CDR3 DNA: TGTTCCAGCAGCCAACAGGGGCCCTACGAGCAGTACTTC
CDR3 protein: CSSSQQGPYEQYF

D gene: NA
clone size: NA
V gene: TRBV9
J gene: TRBJ2-2
CDR3 length: 14
CDR3 DNA: TGTGCCAGCAGCGTGATGGAGGGCGTCGGGGAGCTGTTTTTT
CDR3 protein: CASSVMEGVGELFF

D gene: NA
clone size: NA
V gene: TRBV5-1
J gene: TRBJ2-2
CDR3 length: 16
CDR3 DNA: TGCGCCAGCAGCCCTGGTGGCGGGGCGGGCACCGGGGAGCTGTTTTTT
CDR3 protein: CASSPGGGAGTGELFF

D gene: NA
clone size: NA
V gene: TRBV19
J gene: TRBJ1-5
CDR3 length: 16
CDR3 DNA: TGTGCCAGTAGCCTATTCTCCCAGGGCGGCAATCAGCCCCAGCATTTT
CDR3 protein: CASSLFSQGGNQPQHF

D gene: TRBD2
clone size: NA
V gene: TRBV6-1
J gene: TRBJ2-3
CDR3 length: 13
CDR3 DNA: TGTGCCAGCAGTGCGCGGGGGGAAGATACGCAGTATTTT
CDR3 protein: CASSARGEDTQYF

D gene: NA
clone size: few
V gene: TRBV9
J gene: TRBJ2-7
CDR3 length: 14
CDR3 DNA: TGTGCCAGCAGCCCAGGGGACGAGTCCTACGAGCAGTACTTC
CDR3 protein: CASSPGDESYEQYF

D gene: NA
clone size: NA
V gene: TRBV4-1
J gene: TRBJ2-3
CDR3 length: 12
CDR3 DNA: TGCGCCAGCGCAGATCGCACAGATACGCAGTATTTT
CDR3 protein: CASADRTDTQYF

D gene: TRBD2
clone size: NA
V gene: TRBV11-3
J gene: TRBJ2-1
CDR3 length: 16
CDR3 DNA: TGTGCCAGCAGCTTAGGCGGCAGCGGGATTTACAATGAGCAGTTCTTC
CDR3 protein: CASSLGGSGIYNEQFF

D gene: TRBD2
clone size: NA
V gene: TRBV5-1
J gene: TRBJ2-2
CDR3 length: 15
CDR3 DNA: TGCGCCAGTCAGCGGGGCTGGGGGAACACCGGGGAGCTGTTTTTT
CDR3 protein: CASQRGWGNTGELFF